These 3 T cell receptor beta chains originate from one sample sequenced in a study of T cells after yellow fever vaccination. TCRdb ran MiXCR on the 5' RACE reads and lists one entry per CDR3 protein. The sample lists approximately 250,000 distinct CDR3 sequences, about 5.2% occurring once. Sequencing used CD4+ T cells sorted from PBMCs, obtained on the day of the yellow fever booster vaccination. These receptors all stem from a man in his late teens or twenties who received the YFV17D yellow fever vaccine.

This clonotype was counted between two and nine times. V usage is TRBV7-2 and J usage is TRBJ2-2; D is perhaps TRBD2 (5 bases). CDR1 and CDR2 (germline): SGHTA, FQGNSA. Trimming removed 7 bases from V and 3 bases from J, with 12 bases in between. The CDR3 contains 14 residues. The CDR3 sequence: CASNLDSYTGELFF. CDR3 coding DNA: TGTGCCAGCAATCTGGACTCCTACACCGGGGAGCTGTTTTTT.

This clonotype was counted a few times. The chain's CDR3 is CASSLEYRNEKLFF. DNA for the CDR3: TGTGCCAGCAGCTTAGAATACAGGAATGAAAAACTGTTTTTT. The chain links TRBV7-2 to TRBJ1-4, with D possibly matching TRBD1 (5 bases). Per the germline V gene, CDR1 is SGHTA and CDR2 is FQGNSA. Deletions cut 1 base from V and 5 bases from J, with 8 bases between. This CDR3 comprises 14 residues. The whole variable domain, remainder taken from reference TRBV7-2 and TRBJ1-4, is GAGVSQSPSNKVTEKGKDVELRCDPISGHTALYWYRQSLGQGLEFLIYFQGNSAPDKSGLPSDRFSAERTGGSVSTLTIQRTQQEDSAVYLCASSLEYRNEKLFFGSGTQLSVL.

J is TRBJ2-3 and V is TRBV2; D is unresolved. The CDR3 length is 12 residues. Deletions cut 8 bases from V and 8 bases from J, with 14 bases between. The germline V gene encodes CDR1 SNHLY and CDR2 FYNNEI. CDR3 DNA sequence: TGTGCCAGCTCTGACGGGTGGGGTACGCAGTATTTT. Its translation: CASSDGWGTQYF. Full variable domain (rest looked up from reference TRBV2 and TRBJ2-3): EPEVTQTPSHQVTQMGQEVILRCVPISNHLYFYWYRQILGQKVEFLVSFYNNEISEKSEIFDDQFSVERPDGSNFTLKIRSTKLEDSAMYFCASSDGWGTQYFGPGTRLTVL.